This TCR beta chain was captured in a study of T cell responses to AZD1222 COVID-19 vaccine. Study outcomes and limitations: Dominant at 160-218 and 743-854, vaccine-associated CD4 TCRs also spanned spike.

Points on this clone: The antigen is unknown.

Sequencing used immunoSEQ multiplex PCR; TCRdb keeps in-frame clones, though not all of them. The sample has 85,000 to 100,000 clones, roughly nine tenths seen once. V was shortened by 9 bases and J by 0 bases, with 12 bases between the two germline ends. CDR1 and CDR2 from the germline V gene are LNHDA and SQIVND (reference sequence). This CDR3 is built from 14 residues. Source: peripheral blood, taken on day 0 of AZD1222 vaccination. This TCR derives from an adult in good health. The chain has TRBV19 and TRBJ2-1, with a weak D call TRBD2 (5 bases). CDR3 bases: TGTGCCAGCGGGGTTTCCCACTCCTACAATGAGCAGTTCTTC. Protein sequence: CASGVSHSYNEQFF. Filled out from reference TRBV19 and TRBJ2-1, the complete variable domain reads DGGITQSPKYLFRKEGQNVTLSCEQNLNHDAMYWYRQDPGQGLRLIYYSQIVNDFQKGDIAEGYSVSREKKESFPLTVTSAQKNPTAFYLCASGVSHSYNEQFFGPGTRLTVL.